These 20 T cell receptor beta chains share one sample of origin, sequenced in a study of technical replicates of blood from a few donors. The table came from immunoSEQ multiplex PCR; TCRdb's copy has only in-frame clones and leaves some out. The table shows nearly 70,000 clones, with approximately 93% occurring only once. The material sequenced was PBMCs. These TCRs come from a human donor in good health. Some clones in this sample may be carry-over from other donors' samples.

V usage is TRBV18 and J usage is TRBJ2-7, with D possibly matching TRBD1 (5 bases). The germline V gene encodes CDR1 KGHSH and CDR2 LQKENI. Trimming took off 5 bases at V and 0 bases at J, with 14 bases between the two ends. The CDR3 totals 15 residues. The chain's CDR3 is CASSKETVPSYEQYF. CDR3 nucleotide sequence: TGTGCCAGCTCAAAGGAGACAGTTCCCTCCTACGAGCAGTACTTC.

This clone has just one count. The genes are TRBV4-1 and TRBJ2-2, with D hard to call. Germline CDR1 is MGHRA and CDR2 is YSYEKL. The length of the CDR3 is 15 residues. V lost 1 base and J lost 0, with 6 bases in between. CDR3 loop: CASSQGQANTGELFF. For the CDR3, the DNA is TGCGCCAGCAGCCAAGGGCAGGCGAACACCGGGGAGCTGTTTTTT.

The chain couples TRBV18 to TRBJ2-7, with 8 bases fitting TRBD1. Germline CDR1 KGHSH, CDR2 LQKENI. The CDR3 contains 14 residues. After removal of 5 bases from V and 3 bases from J, the junction contained 6 bases not matched to a gene. This CDR3 is CASSDRTGRYEQYF. The CDR3 DNA sequence: TGTGCCAGCTCAGATCGGACAGGGCGCTACGAGCAGTACTTC.

The chain has TRBV7-2 and TRBJ1-5, with a weak D call TRBD1 (6 bases). Germline CDR1 and CDR2: SGHTA and FQGNSA. The V and J ends lost 6 bases and 2 bases respectively, with 14 bases between them. This CDR3 has 15 residues. CDR3: CASSYRDTGNQPQHF. The CDR3 coding sequence is TGTGCCAGCAGTTACCGGGACACCGGCAATCAGCCCCAGCATTTT.

The genes are TRBV19 and TRBJ1-1; 9 bases are a match to TRBD1. Germline-derived CDR1 and CDR2 are LNHDA and SQIVND (reference sequence). This CDR3 comprises 15 residues. The ends lost 4 bases at V and 5 bases at J; junction bases unmatched: 8. This chain's CDR3 is CASSRYRGLETEAFF. In DNA, the CDR3 is TGTGCCAGTAGTAGATACAGGGGGCTTGAAACTGAAGCTTTCTTT.

The chain employs TRBV6-5 and TRBJ2-3; TRBD2 matches at 8 bases. V gave up 11 bases and J gave up 4 bases; unmatched junction bases: 8. Germline CDR1 is MNHEY and CDR2 is SVGAGI. The CDR3 contains 13 residues. The CDR3 region is CASGGGLADTQYF. CDR3 nucleotides: TGTGCCTCCGGGGGGGGCTTGGCAGATACGCAGTATTTT.

This clone was observed once. The rearrangement joins TRBV7-3 to TRBJ2-1; 14 nucleotides match TRBD2. The CDR3 has 17 residues. Unmatched junction bases numbered 4, after V lost 5 bases and J lost 1 base. Per germline, CDR1 SGHTA and CDR2 FQGTGA. CDR3 region: CASSRGTSGGSYNEQFF. As DNA, the CDR3 is TGTGCCAGCAGCCGTGGGACTAGCGGGGGTTCCTACAATGAGCAGTTCTTC.

The chain recombines TRBV7-3 with TRBJ2-2; 10 bases fit TRBD2. Looked up from germline, CDR1 is SGHTA and CDR2 is FQGTGA. With V trimmed by 5 bases and J by 8 bases, 8 bases remained unmatched. The CDR3 contains 15 residues. The CDR3 sequence: CASSRGTSEGGELFF. CDR3 DNA sequence: TGTGCCAGCAGCCGAGGGACTAGCGAAGGGGGGGAGCTGTTTTTT.

The DNA for the CDR3 is TGTGCCAGCAGCTTAGTGTTGGGACAGGTAAACGAGCAGTACTTC. Translating it yields CASSLVLGQVNEQYF. The rearrangement joins TRBV11-1 to TRBJ2-7, with 8 bases identical to TRBD1. V gave up 1 base and J gave up 5 bases; unmatched junction bases: 7. This CDR3 is 15 amino acids long. Germline lookup yields CDR1 SGHAT and CDR2 FQDESV (reference sequence).

CDR3 residues: CASSPPQGRNTEAFF. The CDR3 DNA sequence: TGTGCCAGCAGCCCCCCACAGGGGCGGAACACTGAAGCTTTCTTT. This chain links TRBV5-4 with TRBJ1-1, with TRBD1 matching over 7 bases. Trimming at V came to 4 bases and at J to 1 base, leaving 7 bases not matched to a gene. Germline CDR1 and CDR2: SGHNT and YYREEE (reference sequence). The CDR3 is 15 residues long.

The rearrangement joins TRBV2 to TRBJ2-3, with TRBD1 as a possible D gene (7 bases). Germline V gene sequence: CDR1 SNHLY, CDR2 FYNNEI. V lost 6 bases, J lost 2 bases, and 12 bases lay in between. The CDR3 runs to 14 residues. CDR3 sequence reads: CASRRDSNTDTQYF. In DNA, the CDR3 is TGTGCCAGCAGGCGGGACAGCAACACAGATACGCAGTATTTT.

The gene calls are TRBV5-4 and TRBJ1-5; 11 nucleotides agree with TRBD1. The CDR3 contains 15 residues. V was pared by 4 bases and J by 5 bases, with 5 bases of the junction left unmatched. Germline CDR1 SGHNT, CDR2 YYREEE (reference sequence). This CDR3 reads CASSPGQGVDQPQHF. The DNA of the CDR3 is TGTGCCAGCAGCCCGGGACAGGGGGTCGATCAGCCCCAGCATTTT.

In its sample, this clone was seen a few times. The chain links TRBV4-3 to TRBJ2-3; D is perhaps TRBD2 (5 bases). The germline V gene encodes CDR1 LGHNA and CDR2 YSLEER. The V and J ends lost 4 bases and 0 bases respectively, with 14 bases between them. This CDR3 comprises 16 residues. This chain's CDR3 is CASSPKRERSTDTQYF. The CDR3 nucleotides are TGCGCCAGCAGCCCGAAGAGAGAGCGGAGCACAGATACGCAGTATTTT.

The rearrangement uses TRBV5-1 and TRBJ2-1; TRBD2 might be the D (7 bases). With 7 bases removed from V and 7 bases from J, the gap between germline ends came to 18 bases. CDR3 length equals 14 residues. The germline V gene encodes CDR1 SGHRS and CDR2 YFSETQ. CDR3 in amino acids: CASGEGGSGNEQFF. In DNA form, the CDR3 reads TGCGCCAGCGGAGAGGGGGGGTCTGGTAATGAGCAGTTCTTC.

The chain joins TRBV5-1 to TRBJ1-6; D may be TRBD1 (6 bases). Germline V gives CDR1 SGHRS, CDR2 YFSETQ. The CDR3 runs 15 residues. V was pared by 4 bases and J by 9 bases, with 17 bases between. The CDR3 is CASSPQGGGTSPLHF. DNA of the CDR3: TGCGCCAGCAGCCCCCAAGGGGGGGGGACTTCACCCCTCCACTTT.

The chain is built from TRBV7-9 and TRBJ2-2; a weak D match, TRBD1 (6 bases). Germline-derived CDR1 and CDR2 are SEHNR and FQNEAQ (reference sequence). V lost 3 bases and J lost 4, with 9 bases in between. The CDR3 is 14 amino acids. This chain's CDR3 is CASSFGQFTGELFF. The CDR3 DNA reads as TGTGCCAGCAGCTTCGGACAGTTCACCGGGGAGCTGTTTTTT.

The chain employs TRBV5-1 and TRBJ2-2, with 10 nucleotides matching TRBD1. This CDR3 is built from 15 residues. Germline V CDR1 and CDR2: SGHRS, YFSETQ. V lost 4 bases and J lost 6; bases outside the gene matches: 6. This CDR3 is CASSGRDRGPGELFF. The CDR3 DNA is TGCGCCAGCAGCGGCCGGGACAGGGGTCCCGGGGAGCTGTTTTTT.

The chain employs TRBV2 and TRBJ2-1; maybe TRBD2 (5 bases). The CDR3 loop spans 15 amino acids. CDR1 and CDR2 from the germline V gene are SNHLY and FYNNEI. V was trimmed by 4 bases and J by 6 bases, leaving 16 bases between them. This CDR3 is CASSVSGLRINEQFF. The CDR3 DNA sequence: TGTGCCAGCAGTGTGTCCGGACTCCGTATCAATGAGCAGTTCTTC.

This rearrangement joins TRBV28 to TRBJ2-7, with 9 bases lining up with TRBD2. V trimming: 3 bases; J trimming: 0 bases; junction bases outside the gene matches: 3. This CDR3 comprises 15 residues. Germline CDR1 is MDHEN and CDR2 is SYDVKM. The CDR3 nucleotides read TGTGCCAGCAGTTTCCTAGCGGGAAGCTCCTACGAGCAGTACTTC. This translates into CASSFLAGSSYEQYF.

The genes are TRBV7-9 and TRBJ1-1; possibly TRBD1 for D (5 bases). Trimming shortened V by 5 bases and J by 4 bases, and 17 bases separated the two germline ends. Looked up from germline, CDR1 is SEHNR and CDR2 is FQNEAQ (reference sequence). CDR3 length equals 15 residues. As DNA, the CDR3 is TGTGCCAGCAGCCTTTCTGGAGGGGCCGCCACTGAAGCTTTCTTT. Its protein product is CASSLSGGAATEAFF.